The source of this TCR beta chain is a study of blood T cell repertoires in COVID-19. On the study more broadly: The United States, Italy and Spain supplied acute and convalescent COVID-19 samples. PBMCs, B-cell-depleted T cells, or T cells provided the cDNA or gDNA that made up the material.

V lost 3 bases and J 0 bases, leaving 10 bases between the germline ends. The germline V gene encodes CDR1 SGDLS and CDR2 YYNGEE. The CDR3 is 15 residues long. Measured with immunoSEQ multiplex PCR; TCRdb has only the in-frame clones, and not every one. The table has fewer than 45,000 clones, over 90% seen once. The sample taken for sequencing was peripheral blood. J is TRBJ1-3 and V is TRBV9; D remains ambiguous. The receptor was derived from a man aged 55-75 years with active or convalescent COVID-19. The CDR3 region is CASSARGFSGNTIYF. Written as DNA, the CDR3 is TGTGCCAGCAGCGCCCGGGGTTTCTCTGGAAACACCATATATTTT.